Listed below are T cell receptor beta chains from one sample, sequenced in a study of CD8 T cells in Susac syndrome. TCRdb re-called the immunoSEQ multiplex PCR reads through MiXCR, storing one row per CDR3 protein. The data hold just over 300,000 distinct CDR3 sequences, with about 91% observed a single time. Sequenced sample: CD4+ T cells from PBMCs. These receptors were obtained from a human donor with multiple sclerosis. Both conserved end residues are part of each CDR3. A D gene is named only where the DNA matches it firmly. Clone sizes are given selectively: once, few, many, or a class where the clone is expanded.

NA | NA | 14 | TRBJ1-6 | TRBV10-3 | TGTGCCATCAGTGAGGAGGGAACTATGTCACCCCTCCACTTT | CAISEEGTMSPLHF
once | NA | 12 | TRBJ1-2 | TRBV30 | TGTGCCTGGACTACAGGGAGCTATGGCTACACCTTC | CAWTTGSYGYTF
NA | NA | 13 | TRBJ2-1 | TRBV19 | TGTGCCAGTAGTATCGGGACGGAAGCTGAGCAGTTCTTC | CASSIGTEAEQFF
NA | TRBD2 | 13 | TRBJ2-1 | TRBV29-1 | TGCAGCGTTGAGGTGGCGGGAGCGGGTGAGCAGTTCTTC | CSVEVAGAGEQFF
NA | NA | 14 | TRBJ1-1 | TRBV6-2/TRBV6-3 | TGTGCCACCAGGCCCTTTGGACAGAACACTGAAGCTTTCTTT | CATRPFGQNTEAFF
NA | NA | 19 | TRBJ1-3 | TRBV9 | TGTGCCAGCAGCCCATCCGGCGCCGACAGAACATCCTCTGGAAACACCATATATTTT | CASSPSGADRTSSGNTIYF
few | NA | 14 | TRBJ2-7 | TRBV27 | TGTGCCAGCAGAGAGTCGTGGCAGGCGGCAAAGCAGTACTTC | CASRESWQAAKQYF
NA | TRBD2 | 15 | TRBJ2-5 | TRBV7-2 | TGTGCCAGCAGTACCGGACTAGCGGGGGCAGAGACCCAGTACTTC | CASSTGLAGAETQYF
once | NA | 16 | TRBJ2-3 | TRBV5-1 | TGCGCCAGCAGCCCGGGGACCGTAGGTCCCACAGATACGCAGTATTTT | CASSPGTVGPTDTQYF
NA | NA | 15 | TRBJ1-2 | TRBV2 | TGTGCCAGCAGTGGGGGTCCCTCCGCTTTCTATGGCTACACCTTC | CASSGGPSAFYGYTF
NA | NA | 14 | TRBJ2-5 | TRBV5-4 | TGTGCCAGCAGCCCTAGATGGGAGCAAGAGACCCAGTACTTC | CASSPRWEQETQYF
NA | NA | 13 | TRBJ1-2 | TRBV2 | TGTGCCAGCAGTCTAGGGCTCGCGGATGGCTACACCTTC | CASSLGLADGYTF
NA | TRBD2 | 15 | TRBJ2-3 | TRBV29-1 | TGCAGCGTCGTCGGACTAGCGGGAGTGTCAGATACGCAGTATTTT | CSVVGLAGVSDTQYF
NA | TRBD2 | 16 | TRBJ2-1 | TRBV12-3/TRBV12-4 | TGTGCCAGCAGTTTCGAGACTAGCGGGAGAGCCAATGAGCAGTTCTTC | CASSFETSGRANEQFF
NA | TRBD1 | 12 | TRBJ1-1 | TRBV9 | TGTGCCAGCAGCAACGACAGGGCTGAAGCTTTCTTT | CASSNDRAEAFF
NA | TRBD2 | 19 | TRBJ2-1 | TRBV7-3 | TGTGCCAGCAGCTTAACGGCTAGCGGGGGGGGCCTCTCCTACAATGAGCAGTTCTTC | CASSLTASGGGLSYNEQFF
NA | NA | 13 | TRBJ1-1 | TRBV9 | TGTGCCAGCAGCGTTCTGGGATTCACTGAAGCTTTCTTT | CASSVLGFTEAFF
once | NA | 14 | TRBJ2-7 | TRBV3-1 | TGTGCCAGCAGCCAAGGAAGATGGGGTAGCGAGCAGTACTTC | CASSQGRWGSEQYF
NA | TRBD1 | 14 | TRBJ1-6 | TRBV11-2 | TGTGCCAGCAGCCAGGACAGGGGGAGCTCACCCCTCCACTTT | CASSQDRGSSPLHF
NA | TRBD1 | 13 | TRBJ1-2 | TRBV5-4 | TGTGCCAGCAGCCGGACAGGGAAATATGGCTACACCTTC | CASSRTGKYGYTF
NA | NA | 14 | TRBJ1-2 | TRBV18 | TGTGCCAGCTCAGCTGTGGTGACTAACTATGGCTACACCTTC | CASSAVVTNYGYTF
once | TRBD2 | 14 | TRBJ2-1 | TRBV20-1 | TGCAGTGCCCCCGACCAACTAGCGGGCTATGAGCAGTTCTTC | CSAPDQLAGYEQFF
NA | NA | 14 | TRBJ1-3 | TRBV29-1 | TGCAGCGGGCTTGACAGTCTCTCTGGAAACACCATATATTTT | CSGLDSLSGNTIYF
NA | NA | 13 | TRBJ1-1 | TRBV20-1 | TGCAGTGCCGGGGGTGAGCGTGGAGAGGAAGCTTTCTTT | CSAGGERGEEAFF
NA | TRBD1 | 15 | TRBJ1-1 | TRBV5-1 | TGCGCCAGCGGGTTAGAACAGGGGGCAGGCACTGAAGCTTTCTTT | CASGLEQGAGTEAFF
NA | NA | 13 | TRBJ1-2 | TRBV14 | TGTGCCAGCAGCCCCACACCCGTAGGCGGCTACACCTTC | CASSPTPVGGYTF
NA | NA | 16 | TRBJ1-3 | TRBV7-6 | TGTGCCAGCAGCACCACTTCGACAACCTCTGGAAACACCATATATTTT | CASSTTSTTSGNTIYF